Listed here are 10 T cell receptor beta chains from one sample, sequenced in a study of blood T cells in healthy people across ages. Next came a second PCR, run for roughly 7 to 12 cycles, which used a sample-barcoded 5' primer along with a J-beta primer mix. Each CDR3 protein gets one entry after TCRdb re-called the 5' RACE reads with MiXCR. This sample has under 800,000 distinct CDR3 sequences, with approximately 43% found just once. Sequenced sample: blood. The receptors derive from a woman aged 55-69 years in good health.

This chain links TRBV14 with TRBJ2-1; 8 nucleotides match TRBD2. Germline V gene data show CDR1 as SGHDN and CDR2 as FVKESK. With 4 bases clipped from V and 9 bases from J, the junction kept 17 bases outside the gene matches. The CDR3 consists of 17 residues. The CDR3 is CASSRVLSWPREGEQFF. The DNA of the CDR3 is TGTGCCAGCAGCCGCGTACTCTCCTGGCCCCGGGAGGGTGAGCAGTTCTTC.

With regard to this clonotype: A read error may explain this, as a much larger clone is one base away. V usage is TRBV9 and J usage is TRBJ2-1, with 8 bases lining up with TRBD2. Germline V gene lookup returns CDR1 SGDLS and CDR2 YYNGEE. J was trimmed by 0 bases and V by 3 bases; bases with no gene match: 11. The CDR3 runs 18 residues. This CDR3 is CASSAEVGSGTSYNEQFF. The CDR3 bases are TGTGCCAGCAGCGCAGAAGTGGGTAGCGGGACCTCCTACAATGAGCAGTTCTTC.

This clonotype was detected only a few times. The chain employs TRBV6-5 and TRBJ1-1; D gene ambiguous. Trimming pared 2 bases from V and 11 bases from J, leaving 12 bases between. The germline V gene encodes CDR1 MNHEY and CDR2 SVGAGI. The CDR3 runs to 12 residues. This chain's CDR3 is CASSYAYGQAFF. The CDR3 DNA sequence: TGTGCCAGCAGTTACGCCTACGGGCAGGCTTTCTTT.

A few counts support this clonotype. The chain employs TRBV9 and TRBJ1-1; the D is unclear. The CDR3 is made up of 14 amino acids. Per germline, CDR1 SGDLS and CDR2 YYNGEE. Trimming removed 0 bases at V and 5 bases at J, with 11 bases between. Here the CDR3 reads CASSVERWETEAFF. Written as DNA, the CDR3 is TGTGCCAGCAGCGTAGAAAGATGGGAAACTGAAGCTTTCTTT.

The chain joins TRBV10-3 to TRBJ2-6; TRBD1 agrees at 8 bases. The CDR3 runs to 15 residues. In germline, CDR1 is ENHRY, CDR2 SYGVKD. V lost 11 bases and J lost 1; bases outside the gene matches: 7. CDR3 nucleotides: TGTGCCTCGGACAGGGATGGATCTGGGGCCAACGTCCTGACTTTC. It specifies CASDRDGSGANVLTF.

Only a few counts were recorded for this clonotype. The chain is built from TRBV29-1 and TRBJ2-3; 10 bases fit TRBD1. Germline V gives CDR1 SQVTM, CDR2 ANQGSEA. The CDR3 runs to 16 residues. Germline trimming cut 0 bases from V and 4 bases from J; bases unmatched to any gene: 7. The CDR3 nucleotides read TGCAGCGTTGAAGATTGGACAGGGGGTGAAGCAGATACGCAGTATTTT. Protein: CSVEDWTGGEADTQYF.

The rearrangement joins TRBV29-1 to TRBJ1-2, with a possible D match to TRBD1 (5 bases). This CDR3 region has 13 residues. Trimming pared 4 bases from V and 3 bases from J, leaving 12 bases between. Germline V gene lookup returns CDR1 SQVTM and CDR2 ANQGSEA. CDR3 sequence reads: CSVAPGQDYGYTF. The CDR3 coding sequence is TGCAGCGTTGCTCCGGGGCAGGACTATGGCTACACCTTC.

In its sample, this clonotype was seen a few times. The CDR3 loop is CASSLEGNYEQYF. DNA for the CDR3: TGTGCCAGCAGTTTAGAGGGCAATTACGAGCAGTACTTC. The chain joins TRBV12-3 or TRBV12-4 to TRBJ2-7; D gene unclear. V was clipped by 1 base and J by 4 bases, with 8 bases between them. This CDR3 spans 13 amino acids.

The chain joins TRBV5-1 to TRBJ2-5, with D perhaps given as TRBD1 or TRBD2 (6 bases each). The CDR3 extends over 15 amino acids. Germline V gene sequence: CDR1 SGHRS, CDR2 YFSETQ. V lost 0 bases to trimming and J lost 11 bases, with 20 bases between them. The CDR3 DNA reads as TGCGCCAGCAGCTTGGTGGCGACAGGCCCCCGGGAGCAGTACTTC. Translating gives CASSLVATGPREQYF.

This clonotype turned up a few times. This chain joins TRBV20-1 and TRBJ2-7; 10 positions agree with TRBD1. Germline assignment: CDR1 DFQATT and CDR2 SNEGSKA (reference sequence). V dropped 5 bases and J dropped 2; count of bases not matched to a gene: 6. This CDR3 region has 14 residues. This CDR3 is CSASGQGFPYEQYF. The CDR3 nucleotides read TGCAGTGCTTCGGGACAGGGGTTCCCCTACGAGCAGTACTTC.